A selection of T cell receptor beta chains follows, all from one sample in a study of T cell repertoires in cytomegalovirus infection. These receptors lack a known antigen. One entry per CDR3 protein, called by TCRdb with MiXCR from the reads. The table shows roughly 860,000 distinct CDR3 sequences, with over 25% occurring only once. This material consisted of cultured CD8+ T cells from PBMCs, taken from culture after CMV antigen stimulation. The receptors were sampled from a human donor in good health (CMV status not recorded). Some clones in this sample may be carry-over from other donors' samples. Both conserved end residues are trimmed from each CDR3.

>14|TRBV4-2
ASSQVTLGANYGYT
>11|TRBV20-1
SALLDGSYEQY
>12|TRBV6-5
ASSDRERRAEAF
>13|TRBV13
ASSKAGQGYQPQH
>14|TRBV7-6
ASSLDGSFSGNTIY
>13|TRBV9
ASNLRSSGANVLT
>14|TRBV7-9
ASSPGDRGGRVTQY
>13|TRBV28
ASSLTAFSYNEQF
>14|TRBV6-5
ASTAGERGNQETQY
>13|TRBV6-5
ASSYTQGARETQY
>9|TRBV7-9
ASSWNNEQF
>16|TRBV6-2/TRBV6-3
ASSTTDPRDGSGRTQY
>11|TRBV6-1
ASSPLAINEQF
>12|TRBV4-1
ASSQDSGSDTQY
>9|TRBV5-6
ASIFLGEAF
>12|TRBV10-2
ASYPGTTDNEQF
>13|TRBV27
ASSFIPARGETQY
>13|TRBV7-6
ASSSGQGALDEQF
>13|TRBV23-1
ASRRDRYSNQPQH
>13|TRBV7-6
ASSLGTGSATEAF
>10|TRBV2
ATLDRDNGYT
>15|TRBV7-2
ASSSLIHRDRAWGYT
>13|TRBV7-9
ASSQDLGGSYGYT
>14|TRBV6-2/TRBV6-3
ASSYAPDRANYGYT
>13|TRBV7-6
ASSPRRTGAYEQY
>14|TRBV7-9
ASSPNWGVSYNEQF
>14|TRBV2
ASSFGAGRNTDTQY
>11|TRBV6-1
ASSELDSYEQY
>13|TRBV20-1
SAHPDRANTGELF
>15|TRBV7-2
ASSPAPGQGSFYEQY
>15|TRBV4-1
ASSLGLAGGQSDTQY
>11|TRBV6-2/TRBV6-3
ASTWTGYTEAF
>13|TRBV5-1
ASSFTGQGLFEAF
>10|TRBV7-6
ASSSYGSEQY
>15|TRBV7-9
ASSSTDGRHYTDTQY
>12|TRBV5-4
AIPANDYEETQY
>14|TRBV7-3
ASSLFERGGLNEQF
>12|TRBV27
ASSFLGVRTEAF
>14|TRBV9
ASSRYDGVNTGELF
>19|TRBV6-5
ASSYRNSVSHPAGGANVLT
>12|TRBV4-3
ASSPNRGTGELF
>10|TRBV6-2/TRBV6-3
ASKWGNTEAF
>9|TRBV2
ASINTHEQY
>13|TRBV27
ASSLYGGQNTEAF
>14|TRBV7-6
ASSLGVGTVSYEQY
>13|TRBV7-2
ASSLQGLGNTEAF
>13|TRBV11-2
ASSLERVPQETQY
>14|TRBV6-1
ASSTSGGSGANVLT
>10|TRBV29-1
SVGDRGEPQH
>13|TRBV27
ASSIRGGRSTEAF
>11|TRBV27
ASSFVGTDTQY